The T cell receptor beta chain under discussion was sequenced for a study of shared clonotypes between healthy human individuals. At the level of the study: The donor pool was made up of two women and three men aged 18 to 49.

Germline V lookup: CDR1 SNHLY, CDR2 FYNNEI. The CDR3 is 13 amino acids. V lost 5 bases and J lost 3, with 10 bases in between. Produced via immunoSEQ multiplex PCR; TCRdb's table is partial and in-frame only. The repertoire holds more than 1.2 million clones, with 98% as singletons. Details on this clone: Its antigen is currently unknown.

Study-wide findings and caveats: Rarefaction exposed incomplete sorted-subset sequencing despite large depth.

Sequenced material: naive CD4+ T cells sorted from blood. Subset described: CD45RA+ positively selected. The gene calls are TRBV2 and TRBJ1-1; D ambiguous. This receptor was taken from a man younger than 45 in good health. The CDR3 reads CASSRMGDTEAFF. CDR3 DNA sequence: TGTGCCAGCAGTAGGATGGGAGACACTGAAGCTTTCTTT.